These 27 T cell receptor beta chains share one sample of origin, sequenced in a study of shared clonotypes between healthy human individuals. The repertoire was sequenced with immunoSEQ multiplex PCR; TCRdb's copy has only in-frame clones and lacks some. There are over 1.4 million clones in the sample; around 95% occur only once, and approximately 1.2% lies in the top ten. Material for sequencing was naive CD4+ T cells sorted from blood. The subset: CD45RA+ positively selected. These receptors all stem from a man younger than 45 in good health.

The CDR3 reads CASSSGTGRNQPQHF. The DNA of the CDR3 is TGTGCCAGCAGTTCCGGGACCGGTCGCAATCAGCCCCAGCATTTT. The chain couples TRBV2 to TRBJ1-5, with a weak D call TRBD1 (5 bases). The germline gives CDR1 SNHLY, CDR2 FYNNEI. The ends were cut back, 5 bases at V and 2 bases at J, with 13 bases in the middle. The CDR3 is made up of 15 amino acids.

V gene TRBV28 combines with J gene TRBJ2-7; TRBD1 is a possible D gene (5 bases). CDR3 length: 13 amino acids. The germline V and J ends were trimmed by 7 bases and 2 bases, with 12 bases remaining between them. Germline-derived CDR1 and CDR2 are MDHEN and SYDVKM. CDR3 region: CASIKGLAYEQYF. The CDR3 nucleotides are TGTGCCAGCATCAAGGGGTTAGCCTACGAGCAGTACTTC.

About this clone: Relative to the germline gene, one junction end is altered; a read error may explain this. The rearrangement uses TRBV7-9 and TRBJ2-1; 13 nucleotides align to TRBD2. The CDR3 covers 13 residues. The V gene's germline CDR1 is SEHNR and CDR2 FQNEAQ (reference sequence). The CDR3 region has the DNA TGTGCCAGCAGCTCCGGACTAGCGGGAGTTCCACTCTTC. Its protein is CASSSGLAGVPLF.

This chain links TRBV6-6 with TRBJ1-5, with a tentative D call TRBD1 (6 bases). The CDR3 loop spans 15 amino acids. V lost 6 bases and J lost 5, with 17 bases in between. The germline V gene has CDR1 MNHNY and CDR2 SVGAGI (reference sequence). CDR3 in amino acids: CASSRGTSGDQPQHF. In DNA, the CDR3 is TGTGCCAGCAGCCGGGGGACCTCAGGGGATCAGCCCCAGCATTTT.

Regarding this clone: The same CDR3 also results from other DNA sequences found in this sample. The rearrangement joins TRBV6-1 to TRBJ1-2; no firm D call. With 1 base removed from V and 0 bases from J, the gap between germline ends came to 6 bases. Germline loops: CDR1 MNHNS, CDR2 SASEGT. The CDR3 sequence is 14 residues long. CDR3 nucleotide sequence: TGTGCCAGCAGTGAAGGGGGTACTAACTATGGCTACACCTTC. This encodes CASSEGGTNYGYTF.

V is TRBV5-5 and J is TRBJ2-2; D call uncertain. The CDR3 sequence is 14 residues long. Germline V gene lookup returns CDR1 SGHKS and CDR2 YYEKEE (reference sequence). Deletions cut 4 bases from V and 2 bases from J, with 9 bases between. The CDR3 region is CASSSRTNTGELFF. CDR3 sequence (DNA): TGTGCCAGCAGCAGTAGGACCAACACCGGGGAGCTGTTTTTT.

The chain employs TRBV9 and TRBJ1-1; 9 nucleotides agree with TRBD1. The CDR3 loop spans 13 amino acids. Unmatched junction bases numbered 8, after V lost 4 bases and J lost 10 bases. Germline CDR1 SGDLS, CDR2 YYNGEE. The chain's CDR3 is CASSLQGAGGAFF. The CDR3 coding sequence is TGTGCCAGCAGCCTACAGGGGGCAGGTGGAGCTTTCTTT.

As regards this clone: Other DNA sequences from this sample encode an identical CDR3 as well. The CDR3 loop is CASSYRGGQPQHF. CDR3 sequence (DNA): TGTGCCAGCAGTTACCGGGGAGGACAGCCCCAGCATTTT. The chain uses TRBV6-5 and TRBJ1-5; D is unclear. Looked up from germline, CDR1 is MNHEY and CDR2 is SVGAGI. Deletions cut 2 bases from V and 7 bases from J, with 9 bases between. This CDR3 has 13 amino acids.

This clone was counted a single time. This chain connects TRBV5-5 to TRBJ2-3, with 12 positions matching TRBD2. The junction had 9 bases not matched to a gene; V was cut back by 0 bases and J by 4 bases. This CDR3 has 18 residues. CDR1 SGHKS and CDR2 YYEKEE come from the germline V gene (reference sequence). As DNA, the CDR3 is TGTGCCAGCAGCTTGGTCCCCCCCCTAGCGGGAGGGCCAGATACGCAGTATTTT. This codes for CASSLVPPLAGGPDTQYF.

The chain is built from TRBV27 and TRBJ1-2; maybe TRBD1 (5 bases). The CDR3 loop spans 15 amino acids. Trimming pared 0 bases from V and 5 bases from J, leaving 13 bases between. Per the germline V gene, CDR1 is MNHEY and CDR2 is SMNVEV (reference sequence). CDR3 loop: CASSLSPSGYYGYTF. The CDR3 coding sequence is TGTGCCAGCAGTTTATCGCCCTCAGGGTATTATGGCTACACCTTC.

On this clone itself: The DNA is left out, because the CDR3 cannot be placed on it with certainty; the CDR3 is given as TCRdb lists it. The V and J genes are TRBV29-1 and TRBJ2-7; the table's D gene call, TRBD1, was not cross checked with the DNA. CDR1 and CDR2 from the germline V gene are SQVTM and ANQGSEA. The length of the CDR3 is 13 amino acids, counting both ends. The CDR3 here is CSVARGTGTMPYF.

The chain combines TRBV11-2 with TRBJ2-5; D is perhaps TRBD1 (5 bases). The V and J ends lost 1 base and 4 bases respectively, with 19 bases between them. CDR3 size: 17 residues. Germline-derived CDR1 and CDR2 are SGHAT and FQNNGV. The CDR3 coding sequence is TGTGCCAGCAGCTTAGGCAGGGTGGCCCCGGTACGAGAGACCCAGTACTTC. It yields the protein CASSLGRVAPVRETQYF.

Comments on this clone: Other DNA sequences in the same sample also yield this CDR3. The chain recombines TRBV10-3 with TRBJ2-2; D uncertain. Germline V gene data show CDR1 as ENHRY and CDR2 as SYGVKD. Between the trimmed V and J ends, which lost 5 bases and 3 bases, there was a span of 1 base. The CDR3 spans 11 residues. The CDR3 region is CAISHTGELFF. The CDR3 DNA is TGTGCCATCAGTCACACCGGGGAGCTGTTTTTT.

J is TRBJ2-5 and V is TRBV7-7, with 7 bases matching TRBD2. This CDR3 is 13 amino acids long. Germline V gives CDR1 SSHAT, CDR2 FNYEAQ (reference sequence). After removal of 5 bases from V and 5 bases from J, the junction contained 5 bases not matched to a gene. The CDR3 loop is CASSPGGGETQYF. In DNA, the CDR3 is TGTGCCAGCAGCCCGGGGGGAGGCGAGACCCAGTACTTC. Based on the CDR3 plus reference TRBV7-7 and TRBJ2-5, the full variable domain is GAGVSQSPRYKVTKRGQDVTLRCDPISSHATLYWYQQALGQGPEFLTYFNYEAQPDKSGLPSDRFSAERPEGSISTLTIQRTEQRDSAMYRCASSPGGGETQYFGPGTRLLVL.

V and J are TRBV30 and TRBJ1-5, with TRBD1 as a possible D gene (5 bases). Germline lookup yields CDR1 GTSNPN and CDR2 SVGIG (reference sequence). This CDR3 is built from 15 residues. V lost 2 bases and J lost 5, with 16 bases in between. Here the CDR3 DNA reads TGTGCCTGGAGTACGTACGGGGGAATGGATCAGCCCCAGCATTTT. Its protein product is CAWSTYGGMDQPQHF.

Here the CDR3 reads CASSYLSGNEQFF. Here the CDR3 DNA reads TGTGCCAGCAGTTACCTTAGCGGTAATGAGCAGTTCTTC. The chain uses TRBV6-5 and TRBJ2-1; tentative D call: TRBD2 (6 bases). This CDR3 has 13 amino acids. Germline loops: CDR1 MNHEY, CDR2 SVGAGI. The V end was cut by 2 bases, the J end by 7 bases, with 9 bases between.

V gene TRBV5-6 combines with J gene TRBJ2-7; TRBD2 aligns across 10 bases. CDR1 is SGHDT and CDR2 is YYEEEE in the germline V gene. The V segment lost 4 bases and the J segment 4 bases; nucleotides outside the gene matches: 11. This CDR3 is built from 16 residues. The CDR3 DNA sequence: TGTGCCAGCAGCGTGATTAGCGGGAGGTTCTCTTACGAGCAGTACTTC. It codes for CASSVISGRFSYEQYF.

The chain couples TRBV6-4 to TRBJ1-5, with 7 positions matching TRBD1. With 3 bases clipped from V and 7 bases from J, the junction kept 6 bases outside the gene matches. Germline V gives CDR1 MRHNA, CDR2 SNTAGT. The CDR3 totals 14 residues. The CDR3 DNA follows: TGTGCCAGCAGTGAAGGGCAGGGGGAGCAGCCCCAGCATTTT. It encodes CASSEGQGEQPQHF.

There are a few counts of this clone. The chain links TRBV30 to TRBJ2-3, with 8 bases that match TRBD2. The CDR3 has 18 amino acids. After removal of 3 bases from V and 6 bases from J, the junction contained 20 bases not matched to a gene. The V gene's germline CDR1 is GTSNPN and CDR2 SVGIG (reference sequence). CDR3 sequence (DNA): TGTGCCTGGAGAGGGGTCGACTACGGTAGCGGGATACGGGATACGCAGTATTTT. It is translated as CAWRGVDYGSGIRDTQYF.

V and J are TRBV9 and TRBJ2-1; D gene uncertain. The V and J ends lost 0 bases and 8 bases respectively, with 12 bases between them. Per germline, CDR1 SGDLS and CDR2 YYNGEE. This CDR3 is 14 amino acids long. The DNA of the CDR3 is TGTGCCAGCAGCGTAGTGTCTAGTAGCTATGAGCAGTTCTTC. The encoded protein is CASSVVSSSYEQFF.

The V gene is TRBV29-1, the J gene TRBJ2-5, with unresolved D. There are 13 residues in the CDR3. In germline, CDR1 is SQVTM, CDR2 ANQGSEA. V was trimmed by 6 bases and J by 2 bases, leaving 13 bases between them. CDR3: CSVRDSTQETQYF. DNA for the CDR3: TGCAGCGTCCGAGACTCGACACAAGAGACCCAGTACTTC. The complete variable domain, with remaining parts taken from reference TRBV29-1 and TRBJ2-5, reads SAVISQKPSRDICQRGTSLTIQCQVDSQVTMMFWYRQQPGQSLTLIATANQGSEATYESGFVIDKFPISRPNLTFSTLTVSNMSPEDSSIYLCSVRDSTQETQYFGPGTRLLVL.

The chain uses TRBV29-1 and TRBJ2-7, with unresolved D. The germline CDR1 and CDR2 sequences are SQVTM and ANQGSEA. Trimming pared 3 bases from V and 2 bases from J, leaving 8 bases between. The CDR3 loop spans 12 amino acids. CDR3 protein: CSVESPAYEQYF. CDR3 nucleotides: TGCAGCGTTGAGTCCCCAGCCTACGAGCAGTACTTC.

The rearrangement links TRBV21-1 to TRBJ2-1. TRBV21-1 is annotated as a pseudogene. This CDR3 region has 17 residues. The CDR3 spells CASSKGFVDKSYNEQFF. The CDR3 nucleotides are TGTGCCAGCAGCAAGGGATTCGTCGATAAGAGCTACAATGAGCAGTTCTTC.

The chain has TRBV10-2 and TRBJ2-1, with 9 bases fitting TRBD1. CDR1 and CDR2 (germline): WSHSY, SAAADI. The V gene end was trimmed by 10 bases and the J gene end by 2 bases; junction bases not matched to a gene: 3. The CDR3 totals 13 residues. The CDR3 region has the DNA TGCGCCACCCGGGACAGGGCCTACAATGAGCAGTTCTTC. Protein sequence: CATRDRAYNEQFF.

J is TRBJ1-2 and V is TRBV10-3; TRBD1 aligns across 7 bases. CDR1 ENHRY and CDR2 SYGVKD come from the germline V gene. V dropped 3 bases and J dropped 4; count of bases not matched to a gene: 8. The CDR3 loop spans 15 amino acids. The CDR3 DNA is TGTGCCATCAGTGAATTTAAGCCAGGGGGCTATGGCTACACCTTC. Amino acids: CAISEFKPGGYGYTF.

The J gene is TRBJ2-7, the V gene TRBV11-2; 7 bases agree with TRBD2. The CDR3 length is 16 residues. Trimming at V came to 5 bases and at J to 0 bases, leaving 10 bases not matched to a gene. In germline, CDR1 is SGHAT, CDR2 FQNNGV. The CDR3 is CASSPLSGSGSYEQYF. The CDR3 bases are TGTGCCAGCAGCCCCCTTAGCGGGTCGGGCTCCTACGAGCAGTACTTC.

The rearrangement uses TRBV6-5 and TRBJ2-7, with TRBD1 as a possible D gene (6 bases). Trimming cost V 2 bases and J 6 bases, with 11 bases left between them. From germline, CDR1 is MNHEY and CDR2 SVGAGI. This CDR3 region has 13 residues. The CDR3 spells CASSYVGHSEQYF. DNA for the CDR3: TGTGCCAGCAGTTACGTGGGACACAGCGAGCAGTACTTC.